The 8 T cell receptor beta chains listed next were all sequenced from one sample in a study of T cell responses to AZD1222 COVID-19 vaccine. Measured with immunoSEQ multiplex PCR; TCRdb has only the in-frame clones, and not every one. The sample lists some 150,000 clones; 85% to 95% were seen once. The input for sequencing was peripheral blood, taken on day 0 of MenACWY control vaccination. All receptors derive from an adult in good health.

The chain carries TRBV7-2 and TRBJ1-1; D gene unclear. Per the germline V gene, CDR1 is SGHTA and CDR2 is FQGNSA. Trimming pared 5 bases from V and 6 bases from J, leaving 13 bases between. The CDR3 covers 13 residues. DNA of the CDR3: TGTGCCAGCAGCCCGCCCTTTTCCTCTGAAGCTTTCTTT. Amino acids: CASSPPFSSEAFF.

The chain combines TRBV5-6 with TRBJ2-5; 10 nucleotides align to TRBD1. The CDR3 sequence is 19 residues long. Germline CDR1 is SGHDT and CDR2 is YYEEEE. Trimming at V came to 3 bases and at J to 5 bases, leaving 19 bases not matched to a gene. CDR3 DNA: TGTGCCAGCAGCTGGGCGACAGGGGGCGCGGGTATAACTATGGAGACCCAGTACTTC. This encodes CASSWATGGAGITMETQYF.

This clone occurred a few times. The chain recombines TRBV5-1 with TRBJ2-7; the match to TRBD2 covers 8 bases. V shed 4 bases and J 2 bases; nucleotides not matched to a gene: 5. From germline, CDR1 is SGHRS and CDR2 YFSETQ. The CDR3 loop spans 14 amino acids. CDR3 DNA sequence: TGCGCCAGCAGCCGGGAGGGGGGAGCCTACGAGCAGTACTTC. Amino acid sequence: CASSREGGAYEQYF.

This rearrangement joins TRBV5-4 to TRBJ1-5, with D perhaps matching TRBD1 (6 bases). Germline CDR1 and CDR2: SGHNT and YYREEE (reference sequence). Trimming removed 4 bases at V and 0 bases at J, with 8 bases between. The CDR3 runs 14 residues. The CDR3 sequence: CASSEQGSNQPQHF. CDR3 coding DNA: TGTGCCAGCAGCGAACAGGGTAGCAATCAGCCCCAGCATTTT.

V is TRBV5-4 and J is TRBJ2-1, with 11 positions matching TRBD2. Germline CDR1 reads SGHNT; CDR2 reads YYREEE (reference sequence). The CDR3 extends over 18 amino acids. V lost 6 bases, J lost 5 bases, and 16 bases stayed unmatched. The CDR3 DNA sequence: TGTGCCAGCACCCTCCTTCTACTAGCGGGGGCGGGGAACAATGAGCAGTTCTTC. This codes for CASTLLLLAGAGNNEQFF.

The V call is TRBV3-1 (or the pseudogene TRBV3-2), the J call TRBJ1-1; TRBD1 is a possible D gene (5 bases). V was cut by 5 bases and J by 5 bases, with 9 bases left in between. Germline CDR1 is LGHDT and CDR2 is YNNKEL (reference sequence). The length of the CDR3 is 12 residues. The CDR3, as DNA: TGTGCCAGCAGCTACCGGGGGACTGAAGCTTTCTTT. It codes for CASSYRGTEAFF.

The table lists this clone with a count of one. The V and J genes are TRBV9 and TRBJ1-1; D might be TRBD1 (5 bases). Trimming took off 4 bases at V and 4 bases at J, with 14 bases between the two ends. Germline assignment: CDR1 SGDLS and CDR2 YYNGEE. CDR3 length equals 14 residues. CDR3 in amino acids: CASSSGGGFTEAFF. CDR3 nucleotide sequence: TGTGCCAGCAGCTCAGGTGGGGGATTCACTGAAGCTTTCTTT. The entire variable domain, with the rest obtained from reference TRBV9 and TRBJ1-1, is as follows: DSGVTQTPKHLITATGQRVTLRCSPRSGDLSVYWYQQSLDQGLQFLIQYYNGEERAKGNILERFSAQQFPDLHSELNLSSLELGDSALYFCASSSGGGFTEAFFGQGTRLTVV.

The V call is TRBV20-1, the J call TRBJ1-5; D ambiguous. There are 11 residues in the CDR3. Trimming took 3 bases from V and 12 from J, leaving 12 bases between them. From germline, CDR1 is DFQATT and CDR2 SNEGSKA (reference sequence). The CDR3 coding sequence is TGCAGTGCTAGGTCCGACCTCCGCCAGCATTTT. Its protein product is CSARSDLRQHF.